The 31 T cell receptor beta chains reported below all come from one sample, sequenced in a study of blood T cell repertoires in COVID-19. The assay was immunoSEQ multiplex PCR, and TCRdb's table has in-frame clones only and misses some. The top ten hold roughly 13% of the sample, which has about 270,000 clones, 75% to 90% seen once. Material for sequencing was peripheral blood. Receptors were obtained from a woman in her 70s with COVID-19, enrolled during active disease.

The chain recombines TRBV5-8 with TRBJ1-6, with D maybe TRBD1 (5 bases). The ends were cut back, 4 bases at V and 10 bases at J, with 15 bases in the middle. The CDR3 contains 14 residues. Per the germline V gene, CDR1 is SGHTS and CDR2 is YDEGEE. In DNA form, the CDR3 reads TGTGCCAGCAGCAGGAGGGGCTCTGACTCACCCCTCCACTTT. Amino acid sequence: CASSRRGSDSPLHF.

Only one count was recorded for this clone. The V gene is TRBV5-1, the J gene TRBJ1-1; D gene uncertain. The V and J ends lost 0 bases and 5 bases respectively, with 11 bases between them. Germline assignment: CDR1 SGHRS and CDR2 YFSETQ. CDR3 length: 14 residues. In nucleotides, the CDR3 is TGCGCCAGCAGCTTGGGGACGGCGGGGACTGAAGCTTTCTTT. Its protein product is CASSLGTAGTEAFF.

The chain is built from TRBV7-9 and TRBJ1-1; D possibly corresponds to TRBD1 (5 bases). Germline CDR1 is SEHNR and CDR2 is FQNEAQ (reference sequence). The CDR3 has 13 residues. Trimming shortened V by 5 bases and J by 3 bases, and 10 bases separated the two germline ends. The CDR3 sequence: CASSLQGYTEAFF. The CDR3 DNA reads TGTGCCAGCAGCCTCCAGGGTTACACTGAAGCTTTCTTT.

The rearrangement uses TRBV24-1 and TRBJ2-3; 10 positions agree with TRBD2. This CDR3 has 14 amino acids. CDR1 and CDR2 (germline): KGHDR, SFDVKD. The V gene end was trimmed by 12 bases and the J gene end by 3 bases; junction bases not matched to a gene: 8. The CDR3 sequence: CASSSGGSTDTQYF. CDR3 coding DNA: TGTGCCTCTTCTAGCGGGGGTTCTACAGATACGCAGTATTTT.

The chain uses TRBV9 and TRBJ2-5; 9 nucleotides match TRBD1. The CDR3 sequence is 15 residues long. Germline values: CDR1 SGDLS, CDR2 YYNGEE. Trimming cost V 4 bases and J 4 bases; bases outside gene matches: 8. The CDR3 here is CASSPDPGQGETQYF. The CDR3 region has the DNA TGTGCCAGCAGCCCTGATCCGGGACAGGGAGAGACCCAGTACTTC.

This chain uses TRBV5-1 with TRBJ2-1; maybe TRBD1 (7 bases). In germline, CDR1 is SGHRS, CDR2 YFSETQ. Trimming cost V 4 bases and J 6 bases, with 11 bases left between them. This CDR3 is built from 13 residues. This chain's CDR3 is CASSAGQTNEQFF. CDR3 DNA sequence: TGCGCCAGCAGCGCGGGACAGACCAATGAGCAGTTCTTC. Combining the CDR3 with reference TRBV5-1 and TRBJ2-1 gives the whole variable domain KAGVTQTPRYLIKTRGQQVTLSCSPISGHRSVSWYQQTPGQGLQFLFEYFSETQRNKGNFPGRFSGRQFSNSRSEMNVSTLELGDSALYLCASSAGQTNEQFFGPGTRLTVL.

V and J are TRBV21-1 and TRBJ1-5; the table's D gene call, TRBD1, was not cross checked with the DNA. TRBV21-1 is termed a pseudogene. The CDR3 consists of 15 residues. CDR3 in DNA: TGTGCCAGCAGTTTTCCGACACCGAGCAATCAGCCCCAGCATTTT. Its protein product is CASSFPTPSNQPQHF.

V and J are TRBV11-2 and TRBJ2-4; the match to TRBD2 covers 13 bases. The germline gives CDR1 SGHAT, CDR2 FQNNGV. This CDR3 comprises 15 residues. J lost 8 bases, V lost 5 bases, and 6 bases had no gene match. The CDR3 DNA reads as TGTGCCAGCAGCCCACTAGCGGGGGGGCCTTACATTCAGTACTTC. This translates into CASSPLAGGPYIQYF.

This chain uses TRBV5-6 with TRBJ1-5; D might be TRBD1 (5 bases). The germline CDR1 and CDR2 sequences are SGHDT and YYEEEE. The CDR3 has 14 residues. V was clipped by 2 bases and J by 6 bases, with 12 bases between them. The CDR3 DNA reads TGTGCCAGCAGCTTCTGGGCAGGGCTTCAGCCCCAGCATTTT. It is translated as CASSFWAGLQPQHF.

This clone was picked up a small number of times. CDR3 amino acids: CASSLDGRGRGPNEQFF. The CDR3, as DNA: TGCGCCAGCAGCTTGGACGGCCGGGGCAGGGGGCCCAATGAGCAGTTCTTC. The V call is TRBV5-1, the J call TRBJ2-1; 8 nucleotides match TRBD1. The CDR3 has 17 residues. The junction had 11 bases not matched to a gene; V was cut back by 0 bases and J by 6 bases. Germline V CDR1 and CDR2: SGHRS, YFSETQ.

A single count supports this clone. The chain uses TRBV5-6 and TRBJ2-7; 10 nucleotides line up with TRBD2. Germline CDR1 is SGHDT and CDR2 is YYEEEE. This CDR3 is 16 amino acids long. V shed 2 bases, J shed 4 bases, and the junction held 9 bases outside the gene matches. For the CDR3, the DNA is TGTGCCAGCAGCTTTACTAGCGGGGTTTCTCATTACGAGCAGTACTTC. This sequence encodes CASSFTSGVSHYEQYF.

The V gene is TRBV28, the J gene TRBJ1-5; tentative D call: TRBD1 (6 bases). Germline CDR1 and CDR2: MDHEN and SYDVKM. The germline V and J ends were trimmed by 7 bases and 0 bases, with 13 bases remaining between them. The CDR3 runs to 15 residues. The CDR3 region is CASNRQVLSNQPQHF. The CDR3 bases are TGTGCCAGCAACCGACAGGTGCTTAGCAATCAGCCCCAGCATTTT.

CDR3 DNA: TGTGCCAGCAGTTCGGCAGGGTGGGTCGGGGAGCTGTTTTTT. It codes for CASSSAGWVGELFF. V and J are TRBV6-5 and TRBJ2-2; possible D gene TRBD1, 5 bases. Germline V gives CDR1 MNHEY, CDR2 SVGAGI. CDR3 length: 14 amino acids. V was clipped by 4 bases and J by 7 bases, with 13 bases between them.

The J gene is TRBJ2-5, the V gene TRBV5-5; 7 nucleotides align to TRBD2. This CDR3 contains 17 residues. V lost 5 bases, J lost 2 bases, and 15 bases stayed unmatched. Germline lookup yields CDR1 SGHKS and CDR2 YYEKEE (reference sequence). This chain's CDR3 is CASSSLSWGAGQETQYF. DNA of the CDR3: TGTGCCAGCAGTTCCCTCTCGTGGGGAGCGGGGCAAGAGACCCAGTACTTC.

The chain recombines TRBV10-2 with TRBJ2-1; maybe TRBD1 (5 bases). Germline-derived CDR1 and CDR2 are WSHSY and SAAADI. The CDR3 has 14 residues. V was clipped by 6 bases and J by 8 bases, with 17 bases between them. In DNA form, the CDR3 reads TGCGCCAGCAGACGATCCAGGGTTACCGATGAGCAGTTCTTC. Protein product: CASRRSRVTDEQFF.

This chain connects TRBV3-1 (or the pseudogene TRBV3-2) to TRBJ1-2; 10 bases are shared with TRBD1. V lost 2 bases to trimming and J lost 2 bases; unmatched junction nucleotides: 5. Germline lookup yields CDR1 LGHDT and CDR2 YNNKEL (reference sequence). The CDR3 has 16 residues. CDR3 loop: CASSQSRTGGNYGYTF. CDR3 coding DNA: TGTGCCAGCAGCCAATCCCGGACAGGGGGGAACTATGGCTACACCTTC.

This clone was seen only once. For the CDR3, the DNA is TGTGCCACCAGTGATTTGCGGGGGGGAGCTAACTATGGCTACACCTTC. Protein: CATSDLRGGANYGYTF. The chain combines TRBV24-1 with TRBJ1-2; the D gene is possibly TRBD1 (5 bases). The CDR3 totals 16 residues. V shed 0 bases and J shed 0 bases, with 10 bases lying between them. Looked up from germline, CDR1 is KGHDR and CDR2 is SFDVKD.

This clone was seen a few times. The chain uses TRBV5-6 and TRBJ1-6, with D perhaps TRBD1 (5 bases). The CDR3 spans 15 residues. Trimming took off 4 bases at V and 2 bases at J, with 10 bases between the two ends. Germline V lookup: CDR1 SGHDT, CDR2 YYEEEE. In DNA, the CDR3 is TGTGCCAGCAGCGGCGGACATACCTATAATTCACCCCTCCACTTT. Translation: CASSGGHTYNSPLHF.

The chain is built from TRBV5-1 and TRBJ2-5; 7 nucleotides agree with TRBD1. Trimming at V came to 0 bases and at J to 1 base, leaving 3 bases not matched to a gene. Germline V gene data show CDR1 as SGHRS and CDR2 as YFSETQ. The CDR3 totals 15 residues. The CDR3 coding sequence is TGCGCCAGCAGCTTGGTACAGGGGCGCCAAGAGACCCAGTACTTC. Amino acid sequence: CASSLVQGRQETQYF.

This chain connects TRBV3-1 (or the pseudogene TRBV3-2) to TRBJ2-1; TRBD2 matches at 11 bases. Germline V gives CDR1 LGHDT, CDR2 YNNKEL (reference sequence). This CDR3 region has 17 residues. V lost 3 bases, J lost 0 bases, and 4 bases stayed unmatched. The CDR3 nucleotides are TGTGCCAGCAGCCATGATAGCGGGGGGGCCTCCTACAATGAGCAGTTCTTC. Translating it yields CASSHDSGGASYNEQFF.

The rearrangement joins TRBV11-3 to TRBJ1-4; 7 positions agree with TRBD1. Losses at the gene ends were 0 bases for V and 7 bases for J; bases not matched to a gene: 8. Germline CDR1 SGHNT, CDR2 YENEEA. The CDR3 has 16 amino acids. CDR3 sequence (DNA): TGTGCCAGCAGCTTAGATCGGTCGGCAGGGGGTGAAAAACTGTTTTTT. This encodes CASSLDRSAGGEKLFF.

This chain links TRBV5-1 with TRBJ2-7; 7 nucleotides match TRBD1. The V gene end was trimmed by 3 bases and the J gene end by 4 bases; junction bases not matched to a gene: 13. The CDR3 has 16 residues. Germline V CDR1 and CDR2: SGHRS, YFSETQ. The CDR3 nucleotides read TGCGCCAGCAGCTCGCCCCGACAGGGAAGGGAGTACGAGCAGTACTTC. This translates into CASSSPRQGREYEQYF.

The chain has TRBV5-4 and TRBJ2-1, with no clear D. The CDR3 has 15 amino acids. V was clipped by 4 bases and J by 3 bases, with 14 bases between them. Per the germline V gene, CDR1 is SGHNT and CDR2 is YYREEE (reference sequence). The CDR3 here is CASSPDSSDYNEQFF. In DNA form, the CDR3 reads TGTGCCAGCAGCCCCGACTCCTCCGACTACAATGAGCAGTTCTTC.

The CDR3 loop is CASSYRVEDEQYF. The CDR3 DNA sequence: TGTGCCAGCAGTTACAGGGTCGAGGACGAGCAGTACTTC. This rearrangement joins TRBV12-3 or TRBV12-4 to TRBJ2-7; tentatively, D is TRBD1 (6 bases). The V end lost 4 bases, the J end lost 5 bases, and 12 bases lay between the germline ends. The CDR3 contains 13 residues.

The chain joins TRBV11-2 to TRBJ1-1, with D uncertain. CDR1 is SGHAT and CDR2 is FQNNGV in the germline V gene. Trimming removed 2 bases at V and 0 bases at J, with 10 bases between. This CDR3 is built from 15 residues. The CDR3 loop reads CASSLLKYLNTEAFF. CDR3 sequence (DNA): TGTGCCAGCAGCTTACTCAAATACTTGAACACTGAAGCTTTCTTT.

This chain joins TRBV27 and TRBJ2-7, with D possibly TRBD2 on 5 matching bases. Trimming removed 7 bases from V and 3 bases from J, with 13 bases in between. The CDR3 runs 13 residues. The germline V gene encodes CDR1 MNHEY and CDR2 SMNVEV (reference sequence). The CDR3 coding sequence is TGTGCCAGCAAGGAGGCGGAGGACTACGAGCAGTACTTC. It is translated as CASKEAEDYEQYF.

The chain couples TRBV5-1 to TRBJ1-3; D is uncertain. In germline, CDR1 is SGHRS, CDR2 YFSETQ. V was trimmed by 0 bases and J by 2 bases, leaving 12 bases between them. The CDR3 is 16 amino acids. In nucleotides, the CDR3 is TGCGCCAGCAGCTTGGCGGGAGGACCCACTGGAAACACCATATATTTT. Its translation is CASSLAGGPTGNTIYF.

The genes are TRBV9 and TRBJ1-2; no definite D call. The V end lost 1 base, the J end lost 3 bases, and 7 bases lay between the germline ends. The CDR3 contains 13 residues. The germline CDR1 and CDR2 sequences are SGDLS and YYNGEE. The CDR3 reads CASSVQADYGYTF. For the CDR3, the DNA is TGTGCCAGCAGCGTACAGGCTGACTATGGCTACACCTTC. Supplemented by reference TRBV9 and TRBJ1-2, the full variable domain reads DSGVTQTPKHLITATGQRVTLRCSPRSGDLSVYWYQQSLDQGLQFLIQYYNGEERAKGNILERFSAQQFPDLHSELNLSSLELGDSALYFCASSVQADYGYTFGSGTRLTVV.

This rearrangement joins TRBV2 to TRBJ1-6; 9 bases line up with TRBD1. V was clipped by 0 bases and J by 9 bases; unmatched bases: 6. Germline CDR1 is SNHLY and CDR2 is FYNNEI. The CDR3 covers 16 residues. Here the CDR3 DNA reads TGTGCCAGCAGTGAAGCGCTTGGGACAGGGACTTCACCCCTCCACTTT. As protein: CASSEALGTGTSPLHF.

V usage is TRBV7-9 and J usage is TRBJ2-7, with a tentative D call TRBD1 (5 bases). The germline V gene has CDR1 SEHNR and CDR2 FQNEAQ (reference sequence). The CDR3 covers 15 residues. V shed 3 bases and J shed 0 bases, with 12 bases lying between them. As DNA, the CDR3 is TGTGCCAGCAGCTTGAAAGGGGCCGGCTCCTACGAGCAGTACTTC. Its protein is CASSLKGAGSYEQYF. Complete variable domain (other parts from reference TRBV7-9 and TRBJ2-7): DTGVSQNPRHKITKRGQNVTFRCDPISEHNRLYWYRQTLGQGPEFLTYFQNEAQLEKSRLLSDRFSAERPKGSFSTLEIQRTEQGDSAMYLCASSLKGAGSYEQYFGPGTRLTVT.

This chain connects TRBV12-3 or TRBV12-4 to TRBJ2-7, with 7 nucleotides matching TRBD2. The V gene end was trimmed by 8 bases and the J gene end by 6 bases; junction bases not matched to a gene: 7. This CDR3 has 12 residues. CDR3 DNA: TGTGCCAGCGGCCTGGGGAGGGTCGAGCAGTACTTC. It is translated as CASGLGRVEQYF.